This T cell receptor beta chain was identified during a study of blood T cell repertoires in COVID-19. Study overall: The United States, Italy and Spain provided the acute and convalescent COVID-19 samples. T cells, B-cell-depleted T cells, or PBMCs provided the cDNA or gDNA that served as material.

In the source study's methods: Quantification of nucleated cells was approximated via reference gene primer amplification. Some clones are missing from TCRdb's copy, which holds only in-frame ones; the method was immunoSEQ multiplex PCR. For V, J and clone size, that table is used; D and trimming come from the DNA. The sample shows 250,000 to 350,000 clones, around 84% of them seen only once. The cohort comprised adults aged roughly 18 to 95 years residing in 20 to 30 US areas. Sequencing was performed on PBMCs or T cells enriched from blood (not recorded which). The sequence was collected from a woman in her fifties or sixties who had recovered from COVID-19.

CDR3 protein: CASSQVGTPYEQYF. The CDR3 DNA sequence: TGCGCCAGCAGCCAAGTTGGTACTCCCTACGAGCAGTACTTC. V gene TRBV4-1 combines with J gene TRBJ2-7; the D is unclear. The germline gives CDR1 MGHRA, CDR2 YSYEKL. The V gene lost 1 base and the J gene lost 2 bases, with 9 bases spanning the gap. CDR3 length: 14 amino acids.